This TCR beta chain was identified in a study of blood T cell repertoires in COVID-19. Study-wide background: Sites in the United States, Italy and Spain provided acute and convalescent COVID-19 samples. T cells, B-cell-depleted T cells, or PBMCs provided the cDNA or gDNA that served as material.

Authors' methods: Amplification of reference gene primers provided the estimated nucleated cell counts. Measured with immunoSEQ multiplex PCR; TCRdb has only the in-frame clones, and not every one. D and trimming come from the DNA, and the V and J calls and clone size come from that table. This sample has fewer than 250,000 clones, with approximately 85% found just once. This clone was detected only a few times. Germline trimming cut 3 bases from V and 5 bases from J; bases unmatched to any gene: 16. Germline CDR1 MGHRA, CDR2 YSYEKL. This CDR3 region has 20 residues. This TCR was sampled from a woman aged 45-60 years with active or convalescent COVID-19. Specimen: peripheral blood. The chain is built from TRBV4-1 and TRBJ2-1; 13 bases match TRBD2. The CDR3 coding sequence is TGCGCCAGCAGCCACCTACTAGCGGGAGGGCTTCAATCCAGGCACAATGAGCAGTTCTTC. Translation gives CASSHLLAGGLQSRHNEQFF.